Presented here are 18 T cell receptor beta chains from one specimen sequenced in a study of cytotoxic CD8 clonotypes in ibrutinib-treated CLL. Only in-frame clones appear in the TCRdb table, and some are missing; sequencing was by immunoSEQ multiplex PCR. Of about 3,000 clones in the sample, 75% to 85% are singletons; the top ten hold roughly 27%. The source material was PBMCs, sampled before ibrutinib treatment. These receptors all stem from a human donor with chronic lymphocytic leukemia.

This clone was seen only once. This chain joins TRBV6-1 and TRBJ2-7; TRBD1 aligns across 9 bases. V lost 4 bases, J lost 4 bases, and 8 bases stayed unmatched. The V gene's germline CDR1 is MNHNS and CDR2 SASEGT. This CDR3 contains 15 residues. The CDR3 nucleotides read TGTGCCAGCAGTGTGGAACAGGGGGCTAATTACGAGCAGTACTTC. As protein: CASSVEQGANYEQYF.

The V and J genes are TRBV11-2 and TRBJ1-3, with D hard to call. CDR3 length: 13 amino acids. The V and J ends lost 0 bases and 9 bases respectively, with 9 bases between them. From germline, CDR1 is SGHAT and CDR2 FQNNGV. CDR3 DNA sequence: TGTGCCAGCAGCTTAGACCGTAGCGGCACCATATATTTT. Its translation is CASSLDRSGTIYF.

The chain carries TRBV6-1 and TRBJ1-2, with D perhaps matching TRBD1 (6 bases). CDR1 and CDR2 (germline): MNHNS, SASEGT. The CDR3 sequence is 12 residues long. V was shortened by 7 bases and J by 6 bases, with 12 bases between the two germline ends. The CDR3 is CASTRGQNGYTF. The CDR3 region has the DNA TGTGCCAGCACCCGAGGACAGAATGGCTACACCTTC.

The rearrangement uses TRBV5-1 and TRBJ2-5; D may be TRBD2 (6 bases). V gave up 0 bases and J gave up 1 base, with 7 bases separating them. Germline V lookup: CDR1 SGHRS, CDR2 YFSETQ. This CDR3 contains 14 residues. The CDR3 nucleotides are TGCGCCAGCAGCTTGGAGACTAGCCAAGAGACCCAGTACTTC. Its translation is CASSLETSQETQYF.

V gene TRBV2 combines with J gene TRBJ1-4, with TRBD1 matching 9 bases. The V and J ends lost 3 bases and 7 bases, in that order; junction bases with no gene match: 3. There are 14 residues in the CDR3. Germline V CDR1 and CDR2: SNHLY, FYNNEI. CDR3 bases: TGTGCCAGCAGTGACGGGACAGGGTCTGAAAAACTGTTTTTT. Protein sequence: CASSDGTGSEKLFF.

V gene TRBV4-1 combines with J gene TRBJ1-4; tentative D call: TRBD1 (5 bases). Between the trimmed V and J ends, which lost 0 bases and 10 bases, there was a span of 12 bases. The CDR3 is made up of 14 amino acids. CDR1 and CDR2 from the germline V gene are MGHRA and YSYEKL. This chain's CDR3 is CASSQEGSGGKLFF. Here the CDR3 DNA reads TGCGCCAGCAGCCAAGAAGGGTCCGGGGGAAAACTGTTTTTT.

V and J are TRBV11-2 and TRBJ2-2, with TRBD1 as a possible D gene (6 bases). CDR3 size: 14 residues. Germline V gives CDR1 SGHAT, CDR2 FQNNGV. Trimming stripped 3 bases from V and 5 bases from J, with 10 bases between. This CDR3 is CASSFDRLTGELFF. CDR3 nucleotides: TGTGCCAGCAGCTTTGACAGGCTAACCGGGGAGCTGTTTTTT.

This clone was observed once. The J gene is TRBJ1-2, the V gene TRBV14; D gene unclear. Germline V gene data show CDR1 as SGHDN and CDR2 as FVKESK. This CDR3 is 15 amino acids long. Trimming took off 3 bases at V and 4 bases at J, with 15 bases between the two ends. The CDR3 loop reads CASSHSMERIYGYTF. CDR3 sequence (DNA): TGTGCCAGCAGCCACAGCATGGAGCGGATCTATGGCTACACCTTC.

The rearrangement links TRBV5-1 to TRBJ2-7, with D possibly TRBD2 on 6 matching bases. Trimming removed 0 bases at V and 4 bases at J, with 11 bases between. Germline CDR1 reads SGHRS; CDR2 reads YFSETQ. The CDR3 totals 14 residues. CDR3 in amino acids: CASSLEGLYYEQYF. CDR3 bases: TGCGCCAGCAGCTTGGAGGGACTTTATTACGAGCAGTACTTC.

This clone has a handful of counts. The J gene is TRBJ1-6, the V gene TRBV9; a possible D gene is TRBD1 (5 bases). Germline values: CDR1 SGDLS, CDR2 YYNGEE. The V end was cut by 4 bases, the J end by 1 base, with 6 bases between. The CDR3 runs 14 residues. The CDR3 nucleotides read TGTGCCAGCAGCAGGGGTTCCTATAATTCACCCCTCCACTTT. Its translation is CASSRGSYNSPLHF.

In this sample, this clone turned up a few times. V gene TRBV5-1 combines with J gene TRBJ2-2; D is ambiguous. Deletions cut 7 bases from V and 3 bases from J, with 10 bases between. CDR1 and CDR2 (germline): SGHRS, YFSETQ. The CDR3 contains 13 residues. The CDR3 loop reads CASREKHTGELFF. CDR3 DNA: TGCGCCAGCCGTGAGAAGCACACCGGGGAGCTGTTTTTT.

The V gene is TRBV6-4, the J gene TRBJ1-6; 9 nucleotides line up with TRBD1. Trimming took 6 bases from V and 9 from J; bases not matched to a gene: 6. Looked up from germline, CDR1 is MRHNA and CDR2 is SNTAGT. CDR3 length equals 14 residues. The CDR3 DNA sequence: TGTGCCAGCAGCGACGACAGGGGGGGTTCACCCCTCCACTTT. Protein: CASSDDRGGSPLHF.

This chain joins TRBV23-1 and TRBJ1-5, with unresolved D. TRBV23-1 is noted as an ORF with a role that remains uncertain. Trimming removed 6 bases at V and 2 bases at J, with 14 bases between. The CDR3 has 15 amino acids. In nucleotides, the CDR3 is TGCGCCAGCAGCACCACCGACGGGGGCAATCAGCCCCAGCATTTT. Amino acids: CASSTTDGGNQPQHF.

This clone was seen a few times. CDR3 residues: CASSVPGLETQYF. The CDR3 DNA follows: TGTGCCAGCAGTGTTCCGGGACTAGAGACCCAGTACTTC. The V and J genes are TRBV2 and TRBJ2-5; maybe TRBD2 (6 bases). The V end lost 4 bases, the J end lost 4 bases, and 10 bases lay between the germline ends. From germline, CDR1 is SNHLY and CDR2 FYNNEI. The CDR3 consists of 13 residues. The variable domain in full, with the rest retrieved from reference TRBV2 and TRBJ2-5, is EPEVTQTPSHQVTQMGQEVILRCVPISNHLYFYWYRQILGQKVEFLVSFYNNEISEKSEIFDDQFSVERPDGSNFTLKIRSTKLEDSAMYFCASSVPGLETQYFGPGTRLLVL.

CDR3 region: CASSWVGGGPNTGELFF. CDR3 DNA: TGTGCCAGCAGCTGGGTAGGCGGGGGGCCTAACACCGGGGAGCTGTTTTTT. This sequence joins TRBV4-2 and TRBJ2-2; 8 bases agree with TRBD2. Germline V gene lookup returns CDR1 LGHNA and CDR2 YNFKEQ. This CDR3 is built from 17 residues. V lost 5 bases to trimming and J lost 2 bases; unmatched junction nucleotides: 10.

The chain couples TRBV15 to TRBJ2-1; D is perhaps TRBD2 (6 bases). The V end lost 0 bases, the J end lost 6 bases, and 15 bases lay between the germline ends. CDR1 LNHNV and CDR2 YYDKDF come from the germline V gene (reference sequence). The CDR3 totals 16 residues. The DNA for the CDR3 is TGTGCCACCAGCAGAGATCGCGGGGCCCACTCCAATGAGCAGTTCTTC. It codes for CATSRDRGAHSNEQFF. The full variable domain, its missing parts supplied by reference TRBV15 and TRBJ2-1, is DAMVIQNPRYQVTQFGKPVTLSCSQTLNHNVMYWYQQKSSQAPKLLFHYYDKDFNNEADTPDNFQSRRPNTSFCFLDIRSPGLGDTAMYLCATSRDRGAHSNEQFFGPGTRLTVL.

The chain combines TRBV10-3 with TRBJ1-5, with unresolved D. V gave up 3 bases and J gave up 7 bases, with 19 bases separating them. CDR1 and CDR2 (germline): ENHRY, SYGVKD. The CDR3 loop spans 16 amino acids. This CDR3 reads CAISDVRPRRGQPQHF. CDR3 nucleotides: TGTGCCATCAGTGACGTCAGGCCCAGACGCGGCCAGCCCCAGCATTTT.

The chain has TRBV9 and TRBJ2-5; weak D call: TRBD2 (6 bases). The V end was cut by 0 bases, the J end by 1 base, with 7 bases between. The CDR3 has 14 amino acids. Germline CDR1 reads SGDLS; CDR2 reads YYNGEE. The CDR3 sequence: CASSVGGVQETQYF. The CDR3 region has the DNA TGTGCCAGCAGCGTAGGGGGGGTCCAAGAGACCCAGTACTTC.